These T cell receptor beta chains were read from a single sample in a study of T cell changes during pregnancy in multiple sclerosis. Sequencing was performed with immunoSEQ multiplex PCR; in TCRdb, only in-frame clones are kept and a portion is missing. This table has approximately 21,000 clones, about 85% appearing once. Sequenced here: CD8+ T cells from peripheral blood mononuclear cells, sampled in the third trimester of pregnancy. These receptors were collected from a female donor in good health, enrolled as a control in a pregnancy study. Each CDR3 is given with its conserved first and last residue. The order of the fields is V gene, J gene, CDR3 protein.

v_gene: TRBV5-4
j_gene: TRBJ2-6
CDR3aa: CASSLGSVSSGANVLTF

v_gene: TRBV7-2
j_gene: TRBJ2-3
CDR3aa: CASSFGLAGSPDTQYF

v_gene: TRBV15
j_gene: TRBJ1-2
CDR3aa: CATSEGTENYGYTF

v_gene: TRBV27
j_gene: TRBJ2-2
CDR3aa: CASSLPYTGELFF

v_gene: TRBV6-1
j_gene: TRBJ2-1
CDR3aa: CASSSEIDNEQFF

v_gene: TRBV18
j_gene: TRBJ2-3
CDR3aa: CASSPPGLAGTNTDTQYF

v_gene: TRBV7-6
j_gene: TRBJ2-1
CDR3aa: CASSGSGRAGEQFF

v_gene: TRBV6-6
j_gene: TRBJ1-5
CDR3aa: CASSPLTGQTKPQHF

v_gene: TRBV19
j_gene: TRBJ2-7
CDR3aa: CASSIDLDGTAAYEQYF

v_gene: TRBV6-4
j_gene: TRBJ2-2
CDR3aa: CATRVRANTGELFF

v_gene: TRBV6-5
j_gene: TRBJ1-5
CDR3aa: CASSKTGGPSPQHF

v_gene: TRBV7-2
j_gene: TRBJ2-3
CDR3aa: CASSLVAGAGDTQYF

v_gene: TRBV19
j_gene: TRBJ2-3
CDR3aa: CASSIEGTGAFTDTQYF

v_gene: TRBV2
j_gene: TRBJ2-1
CDR3aa: CAIGTSGRNEQFF

v_gene: TRBV11-2
j_gene: TRBJ2-3
CDR3aa: CASSSPGIPDTQYF

v_gene: TRBV28
j_gene: TRBJ1-5
CDR3aa: CASSLGSLWQPQHF

v_gene: TRBV19
j_gene: TRBJ2-3
CDR3aa: CASRSALASTDTQYF

v_gene: TRBV4-2
j_gene: TRBJ1-1
CDR3aa: CASSQDRCFASMNTEAFF

v_gene: TRBV19
j_gene: TRBJ2-1
CDR3aa: CASIAGPGPYNEQFF

v_gene: TRBV6-1
j_gene: TRBJ1-1
CDR3aa: CASSEGEGFAEAFF

v_gene: TRBV21-1
j_gene: TRBJ2-7
CDR3aa: CASRESGTSGLNSYEQYF

v_gene: TRBV30
j_gene: TRBJ2-7
CDR3aa: CACSSGYSYEQYF

v_gene: TRBV5-4
j_gene: TRBJ1-2
CDR3aa: CASRRQGLHGYTF

v_gene: TRBV6-1
j_gene: TRBJ2-7
CDR3aa: CASSGGSTSPSDEQYF

v_gene: TRBV6-4
j_gene: TRBJ1-2
CDR3aa: CASSDSESGGGYTF

v_gene: TRBV14
j_gene: TRBJ2-7
CDR3aa: CASQSYVPSYEQYF

v_gene: TRBV19
j_gene: TRBJ1-4
CDR3aa: CASSRGTSPGGEKLFF

v_gene: TRBV29-1
j_gene: TRBJ2-5
CDR3aa: CSAEGGGRAFETQYF

v_gene: TRBV7-8
j_gene: TRBJ1-4
CDR3aa: CASSKTRGGSREKLFF

v_gene: TRBV19
j_gene: TRBJ2-1
CDR3aa: CASSSGTYYNEQFF

v_gene: TRBV21-1
j_gene: TRBJ2-5
CDR3aa: CASSKGTSGRFETQYF

v_gene: TRBV9
j_gene: TRBJ2-6
CDR3aa: CASRSGTGIGANVLTF

v_gene: TRBV7-3
j_gene: TRBJ2-7
CDR3aa: CASSSGGLPYEQYF

v_gene: TRBV15
j_gene: TRBJ1-2
CDR3aa: CATSRVNEAGFGGYTF

v_gene: TRBV11-2
j_gene: TRBJ2-5
CDR3aa: CASRPPDDRVTQYF

v_gene: TRBV6-5
j_gene: -
CDR3aa: CASSPGTGSYEQYF

v_gene: TRBV4-3
j_gene: TRBJ1-2
CDR3aa: CASSRLTGTGDGYTF

v_gene: TRBV21-1
j_gene: TRBJ2-1
CDR3aa: CASSKTQWIREPGVDNEPNQFF

v_gene: TRBV27
j_gene: TRBJ2-7
CDR3aa: CASSLTSGPYEQYF

v_gene: TRBV10-3
j_gene: TRBJ1-2
CDR3aa: CAISKLLGQGDGYTF

v_gene: TRBV4-2
j_gene: TRBJ1-1
CDR3aa: CASSQDSGAPVEAFF

v_gene: TRBV6-5
j_gene: TRBJ2-1
CDR3aa: CASSYSTSGRVNEQFF

v_gene: TRBV13
j_gene: TRBJ1-4
CDR3aa: CASSSDRDNEKLFF

v_gene: TRBV2
j_gene: TRBJ2-5
CDR3aa: CASSEVKRGREETQYF

v_gene: TRBV6-1
j_gene: TRBJ2-1
CDR3aa: CASSEGQDYNEQFF

v_gene: TRBV27
j_gene: TRBJ2-1
CDR3aa: CASSFVKGSNNEQFF

v_gene: TRBV28
j_gene: TRBJ1-1
CDR3aa: CASSRYRGGTEAFF

v_gene: TRBV30
j_gene: TRBJ2-3
CDR3aa: CAWIPSGGATDTQYF

v_gene: TRBV7-2
j_gene: TRBJ2-3
CDR3aa: CASSLLAASTDTQYF

v_gene: TRBV21-1
j_gene: TRBJ1-4
CDR3aa: CASEGQTNEKLFF

v_gene: TRBV5-5
j_gene: TRBJ2-1
CDR3aa: CASSSGGVDLNEQFF

v_gene: TRBV30
j_gene: TRBJ2-7
CDR3aa: CAWSHGRGNEQYF

v_gene: TRBV19
j_gene: TRBJ2-5
CDR3aa: CASSIRSRGRMETQYF

v_gene: TRBV6-5
j_gene: TRBJ2-1
CDR3aa: CASSYGGGYNEQFF

v_gene: TRBV6-5
j_gene: TRBJ1-1
CDR3aa: CASSTLGQGNTEAFF